These T cell receptor beta chains were read from a single sample in a study of shared clonotypes between healthy human individuals. Clones were read by immunoSEQ multiplex PCR, and TCRdb kept only the in-frame ones, dropping some. In the table there are around 1,900,000 clones, just over 90% of which are singletons. Sequencing was performed on naive CD8+ T cells from PBMCs. Receptors originate from a man aged 18-30 years in good health. Some clones in this sample may be carry-over from other donors' samples. Both conserved end residues are part of each CDR3. D genes are given only for firm matches. Where a row states a size, it is once, few, many or the class of an expanded clone; other rows omit it.

TRBV4-1	TRBD1	TRBJ2-2	-	TGCGCCAGCAGCCAAGCAATGACAGGGGGGACCGGGGAGCTGTTTTTT	CASSQAMTGGTGELFF
TRBV28	-	TRBJ2-2	-	TGTGCCAGCAGTTTAACGGACGGGGAGCTGTTTTTT	CASSLTDGELFF
TRBV19	-	TRBJ1-1	-	TGTGCCACCGAGGGGATGAACACTGAAGCTTTCTTT	CATEGMNTEAFF
TRBV2	-	TRBJ1-1	-	TGTGCCAGCAGTCAGGGCACTGAAGCTTTCTTT	CASSQGTEAFF
TRBV4-2	-	TRBJ2-2	-	TGTGCCAGCAGCCAAGGGTTCGGTGGAGGGGAGCTGTTTTTT	CASSQGFGGGELFF
TRBV7-6	TRBD2	TRBJ2-5	-	TGTGCCAGCAGCTTAGTATCTAGCGGGAGACTGGAGACCCAGTACTTC	CASSLVSSGRLETQYF
TRBV6-5	-	TRBJ2-7	-	TGTGCCAGCAGCCCCACGGAAGCCTCCTACGAGCAGTACTTC	CASSPTEASYEQYF
TRBV28	-	TRBJ2-1	-	TGTGCCAGCAGGCGGGGATCCCATGAGCAGTTCTTC	CASRRGSHEQFF
TRBV2	TRBD2	TRBJ2-7	-	TGTGCCGGCGGCGAGCGGGGCTACGAGCAGTACTTC	CAGGERGYEQYF
TRBV7-2	TRBD1	TRBJ1-2	-	TGTGCCAGCAGCTTAATCTCAGGGGGCCATGGCTACACCTTC	CASSLISGGHGYTF
TRBV27	-	TRBJ2-3	-	TGTGCCAGCAGTTCCCGGACAGTCACAGATACGCAGTATTTT	CASSSRTVTDTQYF
TRBV27	-	TRBJ1-2	-	TGTGCCAGCAGTTTAAGCAGCCGGGTTCGCTATGGCTACACCTTC	CASSLSSRVRYGYTF
TRBV10-3	-	TRBJ2-7	-	TGTGCCATCAGTGAGCCCGGCGAGCAGTACTTC	CAISEPGEQYF
TRBV15	-	TRBJ2-3	-	TGTGCCACCAGCAGAGAGGGCAGATCCACAGATACGCAGTATTTT	CATSREGRSTDTQYF
TRBV9	-	TRBJ1-3	-	TGTGCCAGCGGAACAGGTGGCTCTGGAAACACCATATATTTT	CASGTGGSGNTIYF
TRBV7-2	-	TRBJ1-1	-	TGTGCCAGCAGCTTAACTCTGAGGGATCATCGAGCTTTCTTT	CASSLTLRDHRAFF
TRBV4-1	TRBD2	TRBJ2-7	-	TGCGCCAGCAGCAAGGAACTGTTTAGCGGGATAGCCGAGCAGTACTTC	CASSKELFSGIAEQYF
TRBV9	-	TRBJ2-7	-	TGTGCCAGCAGCCCCGGACTGGAGTCTTACGAGCAGTACTTC	CASSPGLESYEQYF
TRBV28	TRBD1	TRBJ1-2	-	TGTGCCAGCAGTTCAGGGACAGTGACCGGCTATGGCTACACCTTC	CASSSGTVTGYGYTF
TRBV4-1	-	TRBJ1-2	-	TGCGCCAGCAGCCAAGATCGGGGTCCCTATGGCTACACCTTC	CASSQDRGPYGYTF
TRBV19	-	TRBJ2-7	-	TGTGCCAGTAGTTACAGGGATGGCTACGAGCAGTACTTC	CASSYRDGYEQYF
TRBV6-1	TRBD2	TRBJ2-7	-	TGTGCCAGCGTAGCGGGACCCCCCTACGAGCAGTACTTC	CASVAGPPYEQYF
TRBV27	-	TRBJ2-7	once	TGTGCCAGCAGTCCCTACTCGGCCTTCCTACGCGAGCAGTACTTC	CASSPYSAFLREQYF
TRBV19	-	TRBJ1-1	-	TGTGCCAGTAGGTATGTAGGGGGAGCGAACACTGAAGCTTTCTTT	CASRYVGGANTEAFF
TRBV4-1	TRBD2	TRBJ2-1	-	TGCGCCAGCAGCCCCCGGACTAGATGGGGCAATGAGCAGTTCTTC	CASSPRTRWGNEQFF
TRBV5-6	-	TRBJ2-7	once	TGTGCCAGCAGCTTGGGTCCCGAGCAGTACTTC	CASSLGPEQYF
TRBV14	-	TRBJ2-7	-	TGTGCCAGCAGCCAAGATGCGGGGGCGTTAAGGGAGCAGTACTTC	CASSQDAGALREQYF
TRBV4-3	TRBD2	TRBJ2-1	once	TGCGCCAGCAGCCGCACACTAGCGGAACTTTCCTACAATGAGCAGTTCTTC	CASSRTLAELSYNEQFF
TRBV18	-	TRBJ2-5	-	TGTGCCAGCTCACCATATTTGGGTCAAGAGACCCAGTACTTC	CASSPYLGQETQYF
TRBV10-3	-	TRBJ1-5	once	TGTGCCATCAGTGAGTGGGAAAGGGTGGGCAATCAGCCCCAGCATTTT	CAISEWERVGNQPQHF
TRBV4-2	TRBD1	TRBJ2-7	-	TGTGCCAGCAGCCAAGAGGACAGGGGGTGGAACGAGCAGTACTTC	CASSQEDRGWNEQYF
TRBV5-6	TRBD1	TRBJ1-1	-	TGTGCCAGCAGCCTTCGGGACAGGGAACCCACTGAAGCTTTCTTT	CASSLRDREPTEAFF
TRBV29-1	-	TRBJ2-7	-	TGCAGCGTTCGACGGGGGTACGAGCAGTACTTC	CSVRRGYEQYF
TRBV11-2	-	TRBJ2-1	-	TGTGCCAGCAGCTCCACAGGGATATCCTACAATGAGCAGTTCTTC	CASSSTGISYNEQFF
TRBV4-1	TRBD1	TRBJ2-7	few	TGCGCCAGCAGCCAGGGACAGAAATACCCCTACGAGCAGTACTTC	CASSQGQKYPYEQYF
TRBV27	-	TRBJ1-2	-	TGTGCCAGCAGTTCATCTTCAGGGGAGAGGAGCTATGGCTACACCTTC	CASSSSSGERSYGYTF